A single sample is the source of the 21 T cell receptor beta chains below, sequenced in a study of T cells in Graves' hyperthyroidism and ophthalmopathy (dated by TCRdb to about 2019). Library generation was performed with multiplex PCR. TCRdb records Illumina HiSeq 2000 as the sequencer. Amplification of TCR beta CDR3 regions was carried out from RNA transcripts. The first round of RT-PCR for the TCR CDR3 was performed with the HTBI primer set and the Qiagen OneStep RT-PCR kit. The public sequencing data were trimmed at Q25 with fastp and processed into clonotypes with MiXCR by TCRdb, which kept only in-frame beta chains. Each CDR3 protein gets just one entry, which takes the most common genes and DNA from the rows behind it. The sample contains about 360,000 distinct CDR3 sequences, about a sixth of them found a single time. The top ten hold about 27% of the sample. The specimen sequenced was blood. These TCRs come from a woman aged 18-35 years with Graves' hyperthyroidism that later progressed to Graves' ophthalmopathy.

This clonotype was recorded many times. The chain joins TRBV20-1 to TRBJ2-4; a possible D gene is TRBD2 (5 bases). The CDR3 runs 14 residues. CDR1 and CDR2 from the germline V gene are DFQATT and SNEGSKA (reference sequence). V was trimmed by 6 bases and J by 3 bases, leaving 15 bases between them. CDR3 in amino acids: CSAPGLINKNIQYF. The CDR3 DNA reads TGCAGTGCACCCGGACTCATAAACAAAAACATTCAGTACTTC.

This clonotype was counted ten times or more. The chain joins TRBV12-3 or TRBV12-4 to TRBJ2-1; tentative D call: TRBD2 (7 bases). The CDR3 runs to 13 residues. V dropped 10 bases and J dropped 4 bases, with 14 bases sitting between them. The CDR3, as DNA: TGTGCCATCCTAGGGGGGGAATACAATGAGCAGTTCTTC. Residues: CAILGGEYNEQFF.

The CDR3 DNA follows: TGCAGCGTTGGTTACCGGGGGGACTCCCCCCCTGGGGCCAACGTCCTGACTTTC. Translation: CSVGYRGDSPPGANVLTF. The rearrangement uses TRBV29-1 and TRBJ2-6; 7 bases agree with TRBD2. The V and J ends lost 4 bases and 2 bases, in that order; junction bases with no gene match: 14. CDR1 and CDR2 (germline): SQVTM, ANQGSEA. The CDR3 loop spans 18 amino acids.

The rearrangement links TRBV20-1 to TRBJ2-5; 10 positions match TRBD2. V was pared by 1 base and J by 7 bases, with 9 bases of the junction left unmatched. The CDR3 spans 15 residues. Germline V gene sequence: CDR1 DFQATT, CDR2 SNEGSKA (reference sequence). The DNA for the CDR3 is TGCAGTGCTAGAGGAATAGCGGGAGGCGGGGGGACCCAGTACTTC. It codes for CSARGIAGGGGTQYF.

This sequence joins TRBV20-1 and TRBJ2-1; tentatively, D is TRBD2 (6 bases). Germline CDR1 and CDR2: DFQATT and SNEGSKA (reference sequence). The CDR3 has 11 amino acids. Trimming took off 8 bases at V and 12 bases at J, with 17 bases between the two ends. In DNA form, the CDR3 reads TGCAGTCCTTTCTTAAACGGGAGGCAGTTCTTC. Its protein is CSPFLNGRQFF.

This clonotype was seen ten or more times. This chain joins TRBV28 and TRBJ2-2; 9 bases fit TRBD2. V lost 5 bases to trimming and J lost 6 bases; unmatched junction nucleotides: 13. Germline CDR1 MDHEN, CDR2 SYDVKM. This CDR3 is 17 amino acids long. CDR3 DNA: TGTGCCAGCAGTCTCAGGGGGACTAGCACCCGCCCCGGGGAGCTGTTTTTT. Translated: CASSLRGTSTRPGELFF.

The V gene is TRBV6-1, the J gene TRBJ2-3, with D perhaps TRBD1 or TRBD2 (6 bases each). V lost 8 bases and J lost 2, with 14 bases in between. From germline, CDR1 is MNHNS and CDR2 SASEGT. The CDR3 covers 14 residues. The DNA for the CDR3 is TGTGCCAGCCGATCGGCGGGACACACAGATACGCAGTATTTT. Residues: CASRSAGHTDTQYF.

This clonotype was detected a few times. The chain uses TRBV19 and TRBJ2-2, with 8 bases lining up with TRBD1. Germline V gene lookup returns CDR1 LNHDA and CDR2 SQIVND (reference sequence). The CDR3 contains 16 residues. Trimming took 0 bases from V and 7 from J; bases not matched to a gene: 7. The CDR3 bases are TGTGCCAGTAGTATAGACAGGGGGCGTAAAATCGGGGAGCTGTTTTTT. Protein: CASSIDRGRKIGELFF.

This clonotype was observed at least ten times. The chain employs TRBV12-3 or TRBV12-4 and TRBJ2-3, with D perhaps matching TRBD1 (7 bases). This CDR3 comprises 15 residues. V lost 8 bases and J 3 bases, leaving 18 bases between the germline ends. This chain's CDR3 is CASSFRAGGTDTQYF. CDR3 nucleotides: TGTGCCAGCTCTTTTCGGGCAGGGGGGACAGATACGCAGTATTTT.

The chain joins TRBV29-1 to TRBJ2-5; TRBD2 agrees at 11 bases. V lost 4 bases and J lost 4; bases outside the gene matches: 8. The CDR3 covers 15 residues. Germline CDR1 SQVTM, CDR2 ANQGSEA. CDR3 amino acids: CSVVFSGRAGETQYF. The CDR3 DNA reads TGCAGCGTTGTGTTTAGCGGGAGGGCGGGAGAGACCCAGTACTTC.

This clonotype has just a few counts. The genes are TRBV20-1 and TRBJ2-7; 7 positions agree with TRBD1. Germline CDR1 and CDR2: DFQATT and SNEGSKA (reference sequence). With 6 bases clipped from V and 3 bases from J, the junction kept 11 bases outside the gene matches. This CDR3 is built from 14 residues. DNA of the CDR3: TGCAGTGCAGGCCGAGGGACAGTCTACTACGAGCAGTACTTC. This gives the protein CSAGRGTVYYEQYF.

This clonotype has ten or more counts. The rearrangement links TRBV18 to TRBJ2-1; D is undetermined. CDR3 length: 14 residues. Between the trimmed V and J ends, which lost 1 base and 5 bases, there was a span of 9 bases. Germline CDR1 and CDR2: KGHSH and LQKENI. The CDR3 DNA is TGTGCCAGCTCACCACAGTCTAAAAACAATGAGCAGTTCTTC. Its translation: CASSPQSKNNEQFF.

This clonotype was picked up many times. The chain has TRBV20-1 and TRBJ2-7; D gene ambiguous. In germline, CDR1 is DFQATT, CDR2 SNEGSKA (reference sequence). Trimming removed 1 base at V and 3 bases at J, with 7 bases between. The CDR3 has 12 amino acids. CDR3 sequence (DNA): TGCAGTGCTAGAGTGCGAAACTACGAGCAGTACTTC. Translation gives CSARVRNYEQYF.

The chain joins TRBV13 to TRBJ2-4; perhaps TRBD1 as D (6 bases). CDR3 length equals 17 residues. Trimming stripped 4 bases from V and 2 bases from J, with 18 bases between. Germline lookup yields CDR1 PRHDT and CDR2 FYEKMQ (reference sequence). CDR3 nucleotides: TGTGCCAGCAGCTCAACAGGGTACGGGATTTCCAAAAACATTCAGTACTTC. Its translation is CASSSTGYGISKNIQYF. Using reference TRBV13 and TRBJ2-4 for the parts outside the CDR3, the full variable domain is AAGVIQSPRHLIKEKRETATLKCYPIPRHDTVYWYQQGPGQDPQFLISFYEKMQSDKGSIPDRFSAQQFSDYHSELNMSSLELGDSALYFCASSSTGYGISKNIQYFGAGTRLSVL.

This clonotype was detected a few times. The chain couples TRBV28 to TRBJ1-3; D is ambiguous. CDR1 and CDR2 from the germline V gene are MDHEN and SYDVKM. With 11 bases removed from V and 0 bases from J, the gap between germline ends came to 11 bases. CDR3 size: 13 residues. The CDR3 nucleotides are TGTGCCTGTGGACCATACTCTGGAAACACCATATATTTT. Amino acid sequence: CACGPYSGNTIYF.

Notes on this clonotype: This may stem from a read error, because a much larger clone lies one nucleotide away. The genes are TRBV28 and TRBJ2-2; the D is unclear. The CDR3 loop spans 12 amino acids. Germline CDR1 reads MDHEN; CDR2 reads SYDVKM. The V gene lost 3 bases and the J gene lost 6 bases, with 5 bases spanning the gap. CDR3 bases: TGTGCCAGCAGTTTTGGCTCCGGGGAGCTGTTTTTT. Translating gives CASSFGSGELFF.

The J gene is TRBJ2-7, the V gene TRBV6-1; D possibly corresponds to TRBD1 (5 bases). With 7 bases removed from V and 2 bases from J, the gap between germline ends came to 15 bases. Per the germline V gene, CDR1 is MNHNS and CDR2 is SASEGT. The CDR3 is 14 amino acids. The CDR3 is CASTQGTTTYEQYF. The CDR3, as DNA: TGTGCCAGCACTCAGGGAACAACTACCTACGAGCAGTACTTC.

Many counts were recorded for this clonotype. V gene TRBV28 combines with J gene TRBJ2-2, with TRBD1 identical over 8 bases. CDR3 size: 12 residues. After removal of 9 bases from V and 8 bases from J, the junction contained 5 bases not matched to a gene. Germline V gives CDR1 MDHEN, CDR2 SYDVKM. CDR3 in DNA: TGTGCCAGTGGACAGGGTCTAGGGGAGCTGTTTTTT. It translates to CASGQGLGELFF.

This clonotype was counted ten times or more. This chain uses TRBV20-1 with TRBJ2-2; D is unclear. Trimming took 1 base from V and 6 from J, leaving 9 bases between them. The length of the CDR3 is 13 residues. The germline V gene encodes CDR1 DFQATT and CDR2 SNEGSKA (reference sequence). CDR3 DNA sequence: TGCAGTGCTAGAGCCCTGACGGCCGGGGAGCTGTTTTTT. Amino acid sequence: CSARALTAGELFF.

There are many counts of this clonotype. The chain carries TRBV6-1 and TRBJ1-1; no definite D call. V was trimmed by 1 base and J by 5 bases, leaving 11 bases between them. This CDR3 spans 14 amino acids. The germline CDR1 and CDR2 sequences are MNHNS and SASEGT. The CDR3 DNA sequence: TGTGCCAGCAGTGAAGGAGCAGAAGGGACTGAAGCTTTCTTT. Amino acid sequence: CASSEGAEGTEAFF.

This clonotype occurred many times. The chain joins TRBV7-6 to TRBJ2-7; TRBD1 is a possible D gene (6 bases). Per the germline V gene, CDR1 is SGHVS and CDR2 is FNYEAQ. The CDR3 consists of 13 residues. Between the trimmed V and J ends, which lost 3 bases and 3 bases, there was a span of 9 bases. This CDR3 reads CASSLGTHYEQYF. CDR3 DNA sequence: TGTGCCAGCAGCTTGGGGACACACTACGAGCAGTACTTC. Complete variable domain (other parts from reference TRBV7-6 and TRBJ2-7): GAGVSQSPRYKVTKRGQDVALRCDPISGHVSLYWYRQALGQGPEFLTYFNYEAQQDKSGLPNDRFSAERPEGSISTLTIQRTEQRDSAMYRCASSLGTHYEQYFGPGTRLTVT.